This TCR beta chain comes out of a study of human T cells and chemical hapten exposure. Time point noted: pre-sensitization, week 0. Specified treatment: therapeutic diphenylcyclopropenone sensitization with weekly scalp DPC. CDR1 is KGHDR and CDR2 is SFDVKD in the germline V gene. CDR3 length: 15 amino acids. Trimming pared 4 bases from V and 6 bases from J, leaving 17 bases between. One entry per CDR3 protein results from TCRdb running MiXCR on the RACE reads. The data show tens of thousands of distinct CDR3 sequences, with roughly 12% seen just once and about 4% held by the top ten. The receptor's source is a woman between 40 and 55 years old with alopecia areata. Some clones in this sample may be carry-over from other donors' samples. The chain couples TRBV24-1 to TRBJ2-5; D remains unclear. Sequencing used whole blood, obtained in connection with sensitization to the hapten diphenylcyclopropenone (DPC). In nucleotides, the CDR3 is TGTGCCACCAGTGAAGGAGATAACTTATCGAAGACCCAGTACTTC. It yields the protein CATSEGDNLSKTQYF.